The 12 T cell receptor beta chains below come from one sample, sequenced in a study of cytomegalovirus exposure and HLA in healthy donors. Amplification used 60 Vbeta primers and 13 Jbeta primers. Measured with immunoSEQ multiplex PCR; TCRdb has only the in-frame clones, and not every one. Of about 140,000 clones listed, more than 70% are singletons. Sequencing used PBMCs. These TCRs come from a man aged 50 to 59 in good health and CMV-seronegative.

This clone was detected only once. The J gene is TRBJ2-7, the V gene TRBV5-4, with 8 bases fitting TRBD1. V dropped 3 bases and J dropped 2; count of bases not matched to a gene: 4. The CDR3 has 14 residues. Germline assignment: CDR1 SGHNT and CDR2 YYREEE (reference sequence). This CDR3 is CASSSGTGTYEQYF. For the CDR3, the DNA is TGTGCCAGCAGCTCCGGGACAGGAACCTACGAGCAGTACTTC.

The chain uses TRBV28 and TRBJ1-1; tentative D call: TRBD1 (5 bases). Trimming left V 5 bases short and J 1 base short, with 14 bases between. Germline assignment: CDR1 MDHEN and CDR2 SYDVKM. The CDR3 is 15 amino acids. The chain's CDR3 is CASSPQGLENTEAFF. CDR3 DNA sequence: TGTGCCAGCAGTCCGCAGGGTTTGGAGAACACTGAAGCTTTCTTT. The variable domain in full, completed from reference TRBV28 and TRBJ1-1, reads DVKVTQSSRYLVKRTGEKVFLECVQDMDHENMFWYRQDPGLGLRLIYFSYDVKMKEKGDIPEGYSVSREKKERFSLILESASTNQTSMYLCASSPQGLENTEAFFGQGTRLTVV.

The chain has TRBV6-1 and TRBJ2-1; 11 bases are a match to TRBD2. Germline CDR1 reads MNHNS; CDR2 reads SASEGT. With V trimmed by 4 bases and J by 7 bases, 12 bases remained unmatched. The CDR3 is 17 amino acids. CDR3 in amino acids: CASSGYGTSGLGNEQFF. CDR3 DNA sequence: TGTGCCAGCAGTGGATACGGGACTAGCGGACTAGGAAATGAGCAGTTCTTC.

The chain has TRBV19 and TRBJ1-4; 9 bases match TRBD1. Germline loops: CDR1 LNHDA, CDR2 SQIVND (reference sequence). The ends lost 5 bases at V and 8 bases at J; junction bases unmatched: 24. The CDR3 has 20 amino acids. CDR3 nucleotides: TGTGCCAGTAGTCGGAATACCCCGGGACAGGGAACGTATAGAATCGAAAAACTGTTTTTT. It yields the protein CASSRNTPGQGTYRIEKLFF.

CDR3 bases: TGTGCCAGCAGTGACTACCTGGGGGCGGCAAGGAGCTCTGGAAACACCATATATTTT. Encoded protein: CASSDYLGAARSSGNTIYF. The genes are TRBV2 and TRBJ1-3; D is perhaps TRBD1 (6 bases). The length of the CDR3 is 19 residues. Trimming left V 3 bases short and J 0 bases short, with 21 bases between. The germline V gene has CDR1 SNHLY and CDR2 FYNNEI.

The rearrangement links TRBV5-1 to TRBJ2-2, with TRBD1 as a possible D gene (8 bases). The CDR3 runs 15 residues. Germline V gene sequence: CDR1 SGHRS, CDR2 YFSETQ. V dropped 3 bases and J dropped 5 bases, with 14 bases sitting between them. CDR3 DNA: TGCGCCAGCAGCTCCGGACAGGGAGGGACCGGGGAGCTGTTTTTT. It yields the protein CASSSGQGGTGELFF.

The rearrangement links TRBV6-1 to TRBJ2-7; D not certain. The CDR3 runs to 13 residues. The V and J ends lost 0 bases and 3 bases respectively, with 6 bases between them. The germline V gene encodes CDR1 MNHNS and CDR2 SASEGT. For the CDR3, the DNA is TGTGCCAGCAGTGAAGCAAACGGCTACGAGCAGTACTTC. Protein: CASSEANGYEQYF.

The rearrangement links TRBV19 to TRBJ2-3; D is possibly TRBD1 (6 bases). Germline assignment: CDR1 LNHDA and CDR2 SQIVND (reference sequence). The CDR3 spans 13 residues. V was cut by 4 bases and J by 4 bases, with 9 bases left in between. The CDR3 DNA reads TGTGCCAGTAGTAACAGGGCCCCAGATACGCAGTATTTT. This sequence encodes CASSNRAPDTQYF.

This sequence joins TRBV5-6 and TRBJ1-1; 7 bases line up with TRBD1. This CDR3 contains 19 residues. Trimming took 1 base from V and 0 from J; bases not matched to a gene: 15. Germline V gene sequence: CDR1 SGHDT, CDR2 YYEEEE. The CDR3 coding sequence is TGTGCCAGCAGCTTGACCCCCCACTTGACAGGGAGCATGAACACTGAAGCTTTCTTT. Its translation: CASSLTPHLTGSMNTEAFF. The whole variable domain, remainder taken from reference TRBV5-6 and TRBJ1-1, is DAGVTQSPTHLIKTRGQQVTLRCSPKSGHDTVSWYQQALGQGPQFIFQYYEEEERQRGNFPDRFSGHQFPNYSSELNVNALLLGDSALYLCASSLTPHLTGSMNTEAFFGQGTRLTVV.

The chain carries TRBV15 and TRBJ1-1; TRBD1 matches 9 bases. V shed 3 bases and J 7 bases; nucleotides not matched to a gene: 12. In germline, CDR1 is LNHNV, CDR2 YYDKDF (reference sequence). The CDR3 has 16 amino acids. In DNA, the CDR3 is TGTGCCACCAGCAGTATTGCCGGGACAGGGAAGGATGAAGCTTTCTTT. Translating it yields CATSSIAGTGKDEAFF. Drawing the rest from reference TRBV15 and TRBJ1-1, the complete variable domain is DAMVIQNPRYQVTQFGKPVTLSCSQTLNHNVMYWYQQKSSQAPKLLFHYYDKDFNNEADTPDNFQSRRPNTSFCFLDIRSPGLGDTAMYLCATSSIAGTGKDEAFFGQGTRLTVV.

The chain uses TRBV5-6 and TRBJ1-5, with a tentative D call TRBD1 (5 bases). The germline gives CDR1 SGHDT, CDR2 YYEEEE. The CDR3 is 15 amino acids. Between the trimmed V and J ends, which lost 0 bases and 6 bases, there was a span of 13 bases. The CDR3 reads CASSLGLAGRQPQHF. DNA for the CDR3: TGTGCCAGCAGCTTGGGACTGGCGGGACGTCAGCCCCAGCATTTT.

V gene TRBV27 combines with J gene TRBJ1-1; perhaps TRBD1 as D (6 bases). The V and J ends lost 6 bases and 0 bases respectively, with 17 bases between them. The CDR3 totals 16 residues. Germline values: CDR1 MNHEY, CDR2 SMNVEV (reference sequence). CDR3 residues: CASSLLSGVMNTEAFF. The CDR3 coding sequence is TGTGCCAGCAGCCTTCTTTCAGGGGTGATGAACACTGAAGCTTTCTTT.